What follows are 31 T cell receptor beta chains derived from one specimen sequenced in a study of Graves' ophthalmopathy and Graves' hyperthyroidism. Beta-chain TCR CDR3 regions were amplified from RNA transcripts. The authors performed first-round RT-PCR with HTBI primers and then a second-round multiplex PCR. TCRdb used MiXCR to reprocess the multiplex PCR reads, holding one entry per CDR3 protein. This table holds roughly 51,000 distinct CDR3 sequences, over 45% found once. Sample: peripheral blood. All receptors derive from an adult man with Graves' ophthalmopathy.

The sample holds many counts of this clonotype. The rearrangement uses TRBV6-4 and TRBJ2-1, with 7 bases that match TRBD2. The CDR3 is 15 residues long. The germline V gene has CDR1 MRHNA and CDR2 SNTAGT. J was trimmed by 3 bases and V by 0 bases; bases with no gene match: 2. The DNA of the CDR3 is TGTGCCAGCAGTGACTCCCAGCGGGGCTACAATGAGCAGTTCTTC. Translated, it gives CASSDSQRGYNEQFF.

This clonotype has at least ten counts. Since a much larger clone is just one base distant, this may be a read error. Written as DNA, the CDR3 is TGCAGTGCTAGAGAGCCCAGGGCTGCCCGCGCCTACGAGCAGTACTTC. This sequence encodes CSAREPRAARAYEQYF. J is TRBJ2-7 and V is TRBV20-1; D is possibly TRBD1 (5 bases). The CDR3 has 16 amino acids. The germline V gene has CDR1 DFQATT and CDR2 SNEGSKA (reference sequence). V was cut by 0 bases and J by 2 bases, with 17 bases left in between.

By proportion, this clonotype is medium-sized (0.01 to 0.1%). V gene TRBV10-2 combines with J gene TRBJ1-2, with 8 bases aligning to TRBD1. Trimming cost V 4 bases and J 7 bases; bases outside gene matches: 17. Germline assignment: CDR1 WSHSY and CDR2 SAAADI. The CDR3 is made up of 17 amino acids. In DNA, the CDR3 is TGCGCCAGCAGTGCACGAACGGGGACAGGATCGGATCTTGGCTACACCTTC. Encoded protein: CASSARTGTGSDLGYTF.

This clonotype appeared a few times. The CDR3 loop reads CATSDFRRPYEQYF. The CDR3 DNA reads as TGTGCCACCAGTGATTTCCGGAGACCCTACGAGCAGTACTTC. The chain has TRBV24-1 and TRBJ2-7; D not resolved. V lost 1 base, J lost 2 bases, and 8 bases lay in between. The CDR3 has 14 amino acids. Germline CDR1 reads KGHDR; CDR2 reads SFDVKD.

This clonotype was observed at least ten times. The chain links TRBV12-3 or TRBV12-4 to TRBJ2-5; 9 nucleotides agree with TRBD2. Losses at the gene ends were 3 bases for V and 5 bases for J; bases not matched to a gene: 10. This CDR3 has 16 residues. CDR3 loop: CASSFVGGGERETQYF. The CDR3 DNA reads as TGTGCCAGCAGTTTTGTAGGCGGGGGGGAACGGGAGACCCAGTACTTC.

Notes on this clonotype: A much larger clone lies one base from this, so it may be a read error. This chain connects TRBV11-2 to TRBJ1-3; D gene uncertain. This CDR3 spans 15 amino acids. Germline V gene lookup returns CDR1 SGHAT and CDR2 FQNNGV. With 2 bases removed from V and 5 bases from J, the gap between germline ends came to 13 bases. CDR3 sequence: CASSLSRAGRNTIYF. The CDR3, as DNA: TGTGCCAGCAGCTTATCAAGGGCTGGCAGAAACACCATATATTTT. The full variable domain, completed using reference TRBV11-2 and TRBJ1-3, is EAGVAQSPRYKIIEKRQSVAFWCNPISGHATLYWYQQILGQGPKLLIQFQNNGVVDDSQLPKDRFSAERLKGVDSTLKIQPAKLEDSAVYLCASSLSRAGRNTIYFGEGSWLTVV.

This clonotype was seen at least ten times. This CDR3 reads CAISPTSGTGIGETQYF. CDR3 nucleotides: TGTGCCATCAGTCCAACGTCTGGGACAGGGATAGGGGAGACCCAGTACTTC. The chain joins TRBV10-3 to TRBJ2-5; 9 positions agree with TRBD1. Germline V lookup: CDR1 ENHRY, CDR2 SYGVKD. Germline trimming cut 5 bases from V and 5 bases from J; bases unmatched to any gene: 15. The CDR3 has 17 residues.

This clonotype was observed at least ten times. The V call is TRBV6-6, the J call TRBJ1-2, with TRBD1 matching over 9 bases. This CDR3 has 14 residues. V shed 6 bases and J 5 bases; nucleotides not matched to a gene: 7. In germline, CDR1 is MNHNY, CDR2 SVGAGI (reference sequence). CDR3 amino acids: CASSKDRGAYGYTF. DNA of the CDR3: TGTGCCAGCAGCAAGGACAGGGGCGCTTATGGCTACACCTTC.

Points on this clonotype: A junction end diverges from the germline sequence, so it may reflect a read error. V gene TRBV6-6 combines with J gene TRBJ1-1; D call uncertain. This CDR3 contains 14 residues. Germline lookup yields CDR1 MNHNY and CDR2 SVGAGI (reference sequence). CDR3 residues: CASSELRADAEAFF. The CDR3 region has the DNA TGCGCCAGCAGTGAACTCCGGGCGGACGCTGAAGCTTTCTTT.

The chain joins TRBV20-1 to TRBJ2-5; 11 positions agree with TRBD2. The CDR3 is made up of 15 amino acids. The V gene end was trimmed by 6 bases and the J gene end by 4 bases; junction bases not matched to a gene: 10. Per the germline V gene, CDR1 is DFQATT and CDR2 is SNEGSKA (reference sequence). The CDR3 DNA reads TGCAGTGCGGTTGGACTAGCGGGCGGTAGAGAGACCCAGTACTTC. It codes for CSAVGLAGGRETQYF.

This clonotype has a handful of counts. This rearrangement joins TRBV7-8 to TRBJ2-7, with TRBD2 matching over 10 bases. The CDR3 length is 14 residues. Germline CDR1 is SGHVS and CDR2 is FQNEAQ. Trimming at V came to 5 bases and at J to 9 bases, leaving 10 bases not matched to a gene. The CDR3 here is CASSPAGGPQGQYF. CDR3 nucleotides: TGTGCCAGCAGCCCAGCGGGAGGGCCCCAAGGGCAGTACTTC.

This clonotype came up many times. The chain uses TRBV13 and TRBJ2-5; TRBD1 agrees at 8 bases. The V gene end was trimmed by 1 base and the J gene end by 0 bases; junction bases not matched to a gene: 4. Per germline, CDR1 PRHDT and CDR2 FYEKMQ (reference sequence). The CDR3 length is 16 residues. CDR3 DNA sequence: TGTGCCAGCAGCTTAGATAGGACAGGGCACCAAGAGACCCAGTACTTC. It is translated as CASSLDRTGHQETQYF. The full variable domain, its missing parts supplied by reference TRBV13 and TRBJ2-5, is AAGVIQSPRHLIKEKRETATLKCYPIPRHDTVYWYQQGPGQDPQFLISFYEKMQSDKGSIPDRFSAQQFSDYHSELNMSSLELGDSALYFCASSLDRTGHQETQYFGPGTRLLVL.

The chain links TRBV30 to TRBJ1-4; 8 bases are a match to TRBD1. V was pared by 5 bases and J by 3 bases, with 5 bases of the junction left unmatched. The germline CDR1 and CDR2 sequences are GTSNPN and SVGIG (reference sequence). The CDR3 extends over 14 amino acids. In DNA form, the CDR3 reads TGTGCCTGGGCCCAGGGGGCAGCTAATGAAAAACTGTTTTTT. Translation gives CAWAQGAANEKLFF.

The table lists this clonotype with many counts. The J gene is TRBJ1-1, the V gene TRBV7-2, with D perhaps TRBD1 (6 bases). The CDR3 runs to 18 residues. With 5 bases removed from V and 4 bases from J, the gap between germline ends came to 26 bases. Germline CDR1 and CDR2: SGHTA and FQGNSA. This CDR3 reads CASSPSSGWGGTPTEAFF. The CDR3 DNA reads as TGTGCCAGCAGCCCTTCCTCCGGGTGGGGGGGCACCCCCACTGAAGCTTTCTTT.

J is TRBJ2-2 and V is TRBV11-3; 9 nucleotides agree with TRBD2. The CDR3 loop spans 15 amino acids. Trimming cost V 3 bases and J 6 bases; bases outside gene matches: 5. In germline, CDR1 is SGHNT, CDR2 YENEEA. The DNA for the CDR3 is TGTGCCAGCAGCTTGGGCGGGAGGGGTGCCGGGGAGCTGTTTTTT. Its translation is CASSLGGRGAGELFF.

This clonotype was counted between two and nine times. The V gene is TRBV25-1, the J gene TRBJ2-1, with TRBD1 matching 9 bases. The CDR3 sequence is 16 residues long. Germline CDR1 MGHDK, CDR2 SYGVNS. V was clipped by 5 bases and J by 6 bases; unmatched bases: 11. CDR3: CASSQSRDRDPNEQFF. The CDR3 coding sequence is TGTGCCAGCAGTCAGTCCCGGGACAGGGATCCCAATGAGCAGTTCTTC.

CDR3 nucleotides: TGTGCCAGCAGCCGGTCGGTCGGGGGTTTTAGCTCTGGAAACACCATATATTTT. Its translation is CASSRSVGGFSSGNTIYF. V is TRBV13 and J is TRBJ1-3; D may be TRBD1 (5 bases). Deletions cut 5 bases from V and 0 bases from J, with 20 bases between. The CDR3 is made up of 18 amino acids. Germline V CDR1 and CDR2: PRHDT, FYEKMQ (reference sequence).

Remarks on this clonotype: The conserved final phenylalanine or tryptophan is absent from the CDR3, which likely points to a read error. V gene TRBV6-4 combines with J gene TRBJ2-5, with 14 bases fitting TRBD2. The CDR3 spans 16 residues. Germline V CDR1 and CDR2: MRHNA, SNTAGT. The DNA for the CDR3 is TGTGCCAGCAGTGACTCGACTAGCGGGGGGGCAGAGGCCCAGTACTGC. Protein product: CASSDSTSGGAEAQYC.

Ten or more counts support this clonotype. The rearrangement joins TRBV6-6 to TRBJ2-1; 9 bases are shared with TRBD2. Trimming at V came to 7 bases and at J to 4 bases, leaving 5 bases not matched to a gene. The length of the CDR3 is 14 residues. Germline CDR1 is MNHNY and CDR2 is SVGAGI (reference sequence). CDR3 protein: CASMGRGGYNEQFF. In DNA form, the CDR3 reads TGTGCCAGCATGGGGCGGGGGGGGTACAATGAGCAGTTCTTC.

To note about this clonotype: At one end, the junction sequence differs from germline, possibly due to a read error. The chain has TRBV15 and TRBJ2-7; D is undetermined. Germline V lookup: CDR1 LNHNV, CDR2 YYDKDF (reference sequence). The CDR3 extends over 14 amino acids. The CDR3 sequence is CATSRGLGPYGQYF. Written as DNA, the CDR3 is TGTGCCACCAGCAGAGGACTTGGTCCCTACGGGCAGTACTTC.

This clonotype was counted many times. J is TRBJ2-7 and V is TRBV11-2; D possibly uses TRBD1 or TRBD2 (7 bases each). Per the germline V gene, CDR1 is SGHAT and CDR2 is FQNNGV. The CDR3 has 16 residues. Trimming took off 3 bases at V and 6 bases at J, with 21 bases between the two ends. The CDR3 DNA reads TGTGCCAGCAGCTTGGGGGGGACAGTCTGGGACGCCGAGCAGTACTTC. This sequence encodes CASSLGGTVWDAEQYF.

The genes are TRBV5-1 and TRBJ1-2; 11 bases line up with TRBD1. Per the germline V gene, CDR1 is SGHRS and CDR2 is YFSETQ. J lost 14 bases, V lost 3 bases, and 12 bases had no gene match. The CDR3 has 14 residues. The CDR3 region has the DNA TGCGCCAGCAGCTACGTAGGGGGACAGGGGGAATATACCTTC. It translates to CASSYVGGQGEYTF.

This clonotype was picked up many times. This rearrangement joins TRBV19 to TRBJ1-5, with TRBD1 matching over 9 bases. Trimming cost V 2 bases and J 2 bases; bases outside gene matches: 10. Germline CDR1 LNHDA, CDR2 SQIVND (reference sequence). The CDR3 is 18 amino acids. CDR3 in amino acids: CASSIRGQGWGGNQPQHF. For the CDR3, the DNA is TGTGCCAGTAGTATAAGGGGACAGGGATGGGGGGGCAATCAGCCCCAGCATTTT. Drawing the rest from reference TRBV19 and TRBJ1-5, the complete variable domain is DGGITQSPKYLFRKEGQNVTLSCEQNLNHDAMYWYRQDPGQGLRLIYYSQIVNDFQKGDIAEGYSVSREKKESFPLTVTSAQKNPTAFYLCASSIRGQGWGGNQPQHFGDGTRLSIL.

The rearrangement links TRBV7-9 to TRBJ2-1; 10 positions match TRBD2. This CDR3 contains 15 residues. V was pared by 7 bases and J by 1 base, with 4 bases of the junction left unmatched. Germline CDR1 SEHNR, CDR2 FQNEAQ (reference sequence). The CDR3 loop reads CASIDSGGSYNEQFF. CDR3 sequence (DNA): TGTGCCAGCATTGATAGCGGGGGGTCCTACAATGAGCAGTTCTTC.

This clonotype has ten or more counts. The J gene is TRBJ2-1, the V gene TRBV12-3 or TRBV12-4; 9 nucleotides align to TRBD2. The CDR3 consists of 15 residues. V lost 7 bases to trimming and J lost 0 bases; unmatched junction nucleotides: 4. The CDR3 DNA is TGTGCCAGCACCCAGACTAGCGGCTCCTACAATGAGCAGTTCTTC. It specifies CASTQTSGSYNEQFF.

This clonotype qualifies as medium-sized. V usage is TRBV20-1 and J usage is TRBJ2-6; D gene unclear. The V gene's germline CDR1 is DFQATT and CDR2 SNEGSKA (reference sequence). V lost 4 bases and J 2 bases, leaving 6 bases between the germline ends. There are 13 residues in the CDR3. CDR3 in DNA: TGCAGTGCTACCGGGCCTGGGGCCAACGTCCTGACTTTC. Amino acids: CSATGPGANVLTF.

The chain couples TRBV3-1 to TRBJ1-2; D gene uncertain. This CDR3 has 17 residues. The germline gives CDR1 LGHDT, CDR2 YNNKEL (reference sequence). With 0 bases removed from V and 3 bases from J, the gap between germline ends came to 17 bases. Written as DNA, the CDR3 is TGTGCCAGCAGCCAAGATCGAGGAGGGTCGGACTACTATGGCTACACCTTC. Residues: CASSQDRGGSDYYGYTF.

This chain uses TRBV29-1 with TRBJ1-5; D is unresolved. Per germline, CDR1 SQVTM and CDR2 ANQGSEA. The CDR3 has 11 amino acids. V shed 8 bases and J shed 1 base, with 6 bases lying between them. CDR3 residues: CSLHSNQPQHF. In DNA, the CDR3 is TGCAGCTTACACAGCAATCAGCCCCAGCATTTT.

This clonotype showed up many times. The chain carries TRBV7-2 and TRBJ2-5, with 8 bases fitting TRBD2. The CDR3 covers 16 residues. Per the germline V gene, CDR1 is SGHTA and CDR2 is FQGNSA. Unmatched junction bases numbered 5, after V lost 1 base and J lost 1 base. CDR3 region: CASSLDPAGAQETQYF. The CDR3 DNA is TGTGCCAGCAGCTTAGATCCAGCGGGGGCCCAAGAGACCCAGTACTTC.

The chain uses TRBV6-6 and TRBJ2-5, with D possibly matching TRBD2 (6 bases). The germline gives CDR1 MNHNY, CDR2 SVGAGI (reference sequence). The CDR3 sequence is 14 residues long. Deletions cut 4 bases from V and 5 bases from J, with 14 bases between. The CDR3 DNA sequence: TGTGCCAGCAGTTCTTCACAGGCGGGGGAGACCCAGTACTTC. This sequence encodes CASSSSQAGETQYF.

The chain recombines TRBV9 with TRBJ1-2, with D perhaps matching TRBD1 (6 bases). CDR1 is SGDLS, CDR2 YYNGEE, per germline. With 4 bases removed from V and 6 bases from J, the gap between germline ends came to 22 bases. This CDR3 spans 16 amino acids. CDR3 in DNA: TGTGCCAGCAGCTTTGTCCACAGGGCGGAAGGTAATGGCTACACCTTC. It codes for CASSFVHRAEGNGYTF.